This T cell receptor beta chain stems from a study of CXCR3-negative and CXCR3-positive naive CD8 T cells. The study, taken as a whole, reports: Diversity proved comparably high across both naive subsets and much lower in memory CD8+ cells. Higher TRB CDR3 hydrophobicity marked CXCR3-positive naive cells relative to CXCR3-negative naive cells.

Details on this clonotype: Antigen unknown.

Sorts performed in triplicate captured hundreds of thousands of cells each from every CD8+ T cell subset. The length of the CDR3 is 17 residues. Germline CDR1 and CDR2: LGHNA and YNFKEQ. Libraries of TRB cDNA were made by 5' RACE and carried UMIs. TCRdb reanalyzed the 5' RACE reads, giving one entry per CDR3 protein sequence and no DNA. In total, the table holds about 89,000 distinct CDR3 sequences. The sequence was obtained from a human donor in good health. Some clones in this sample may be carry-over from other donors' samples. Sequenced input: naive CXCR3+ CD8+ T cells from blood. Subset given: CD45RO-CCR7+CD27+CD95- naive CD8+ T cells expressing CXCR3 (TNR3+). The chain employs TRBV4-2 and TRBJ1-6; TCRdb picks TRBD1, but there is no DNA to check that call. CDR3 amino acids: CASSQERTGALNSPLHF.